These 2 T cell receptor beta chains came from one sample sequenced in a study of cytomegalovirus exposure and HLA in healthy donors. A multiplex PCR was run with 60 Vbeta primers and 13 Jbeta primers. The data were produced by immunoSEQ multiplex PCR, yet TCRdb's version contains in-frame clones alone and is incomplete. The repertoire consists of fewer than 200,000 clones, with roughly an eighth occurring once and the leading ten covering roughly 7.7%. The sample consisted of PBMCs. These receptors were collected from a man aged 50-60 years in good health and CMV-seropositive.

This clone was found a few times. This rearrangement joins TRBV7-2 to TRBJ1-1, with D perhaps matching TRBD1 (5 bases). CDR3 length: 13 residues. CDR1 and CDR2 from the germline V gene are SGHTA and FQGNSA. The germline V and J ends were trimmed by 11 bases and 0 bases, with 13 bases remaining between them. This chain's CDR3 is CASTRGLNTEAFF. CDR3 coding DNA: TGTGCCTCAACCCGGGGGTTGAACACTGAAGCTTTCTTT.

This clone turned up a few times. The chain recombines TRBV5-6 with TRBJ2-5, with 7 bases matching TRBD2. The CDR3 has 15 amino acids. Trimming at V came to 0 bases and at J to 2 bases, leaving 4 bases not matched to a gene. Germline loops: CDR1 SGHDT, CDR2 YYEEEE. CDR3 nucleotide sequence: TGTGCCAGCAGCTTGGAGGCGGGGGTGCAAGAGACCCAGTACTTC. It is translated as CASSLEAGVQETQYF.